What follows are 15 T cell receptor beta chains derived from one specimen sequenced in a study of blood T cell repertoires in COVID-19. The data were produced by immunoSEQ multiplex PCR, yet TCRdb's version contains in-frame clones alone and is incomplete. This table holds 290,000 or so clones, roughly 80% found once. What was sequenced was PBMCs or T cells enriched from blood (not recorded which). The receptors were gathered from a man aged 40-50 years who had been exposed to COVID-19.

The chain employs TRBV19 and TRBJ1-5; 7 positions match TRBD1. CDR1 LNHDA and CDR2 SQIVND come from the germline V gene (reference sequence). The CDR3 covers 14 residues. Trimming cost V 10 bases and J 7 bases; bases outside gene matches: 13. The CDR3 nucleotides are TGTGCCACTTCACAAACAGGGGACCGGCAGCCCCAGCATTTT. Residues: CATSQTGDRQPQHF.

The chain joins TRBV5-1 to TRBJ2-1; no definite D call. The germline CDR1 and CDR2 sequences are SGHRS and YFSETQ. This CDR3 region has 14 residues. V lost 8 bases and J lost 0, with 12 bases in between. CDR3 residues: CASSPPSSYNEQFF. Written as DNA, the CDR3 is TGCGCCAGTTCCCCCCCCTCCTCCTACAATGAGCAGTTCTTC.

V gene TRBV18 combines with J gene TRBJ1-3; D remains ambiguous. From germline, CDR1 is KGHSH and CDR2 LQKENI. Deletions cut 3 bases from V and 4 bases from J, with 7 bases between. CDR3 length equals 13 residues. The CDR3 loop reads CASSPAGGNTIYF. In DNA, the CDR3 is TGTGCCAGCTCACCGGCAGGAGGAAACACCATATATTTT.

This chain connects TRBV6-1 to TRBJ1-1; D perhaps matches TRBD1 (6 bases). This CDR3 comprises 15 residues. The V end was cut by 9 bases, the J end by 1 base, with 18 bases between. Germline V gene data show CDR1 as MNHNS and CDR2 as SASEGT. The CDR3 reads CASRRRDTQNTEAFF. In nucleotides, the CDR3 is TGTGCCAGTCGCCGCCGGGACACACAGAACACTGAAGCTTTCTTT.

The chain combines TRBV19 with TRBJ2-1, with D maybe TRBD2 (5 bases). Germline lookup yields CDR1 LNHDA and CDR2 SQIVND (reference sequence). CDR3 length: 17 amino acids. Trimming stripped 1 base from V and 0 bases from J, with 13 bases between. The CDR3 DNA reads as TGTGCCAGTAGTATAGCTGTGTTAGCGAGCTCCTACAATGAGCAGTTCTTC. It is translated as CASSIAVLASSYNEQFF. The full variable domain, completed using reference TRBV19 and TRBJ2-1, is DGGITQSPKYLFRKEGQNVTLSCEQNLNHDAMYWYRQDPGQGLRLIYYSQIVNDFQKGDIAEGYSVSREKKESFPLTVTSAQKNPTAFYLCASSIAVLASSYNEQFFGPGTRLTVL.

V and J are TRBV28 and TRBJ2-1, with TRBD2 identical over 8 bases. Germline V lookup: CDR1 MDHEN, CDR2 SYDVKM. This CDR3 is built from 15 residues. V dropped 5 bases and J dropped 2; count of bases not matched to a gene: 5. As DNA, the CDR3 is TGTGCCAGCAGTCCTAATAGCGGGACCTACAATGAGCAGTTCTTC. Translation gives CASSPNSGTYNEQFF.

V gene TRBV30 combines with J gene TRBJ2-7, with 7 nucleotides matching TRBD1. V lost 0 bases to trimming and J lost 7 bases; unmatched junction nucleotides: 3. The germline V gene has CDR1 GTSNPN and CDR2 SVGIG (reference sequence). The CDR3 sequence is 12 residues long. CDR3 DNA: TGTGCCTGGAGTGTAGACAGGGAGGAGCAGTACTTC. This encodes CAWSVDREEQYF.

The chain is built from TRBV25-1 and TRBJ2-5; D is uncertain. V was clipped by 3 bases and J by 0 bases, with 5 bases between them. In germline, CDR1 is MGHDK, CDR2 SYGVNS. This CDR3 has 13 residues. The CDR3 loop is CASSDQNQETQYF. The CDR3 DNA sequence: TGTGCCAGCAGTGATCAGAACCAAGAGACCCAGTACTTC.

This clone was picked up a small number of times. This chain connects TRBV18 to TRBJ1-2, with 7 nucleotides matching TRBD1. With V trimmed by 1 base and J by 3 bases, 11 bases remained unmatched. This CDR3 contains 17 residues. Per the germline V gene, CDR1 is KGHSH and CDR2 is LQKENI. The CDR3 here is CASSPLGQTPLYYGYTF. CDR3 nucleotide sequence: TGTGCCAGCTCACCACTGGGACAGACCCCCTTATACTATGGCTACACCTTC. The entire variable domain, with the rest obtained from reference TRBV18 and TRBJ1-2, is as follows: NAGVMQNPRHLVRRRGQEARLRCSPMKGHSHVYWYRQLPEEGLKFMVYLQKENIIDESGMPKERFSAEFPKEGPSILRIQQVVRGDSAAYFCASSPLGQTPLYYGYTFGSGTRLTVV.

This rearrangement joins TRBV14 to TRBJ2-2; 7 bases fit TRBD1. The germline CDR1 and CDR2 sequences are SGHDN and FVKESK. V lost 4 bases to trimming and J lost 6 bases; unmatched junction nucleotides: 2. The CDR3 consists of 13 residues. CDR3 protein: CASSPQGAGELFF. The CDR3 nucleotides read TGTGCCAGCAGCCCTCAGGGGGCCGGGGAGCTGTTTTTT.

Only a few counts were recorded for this clone. The sample contains more than one DNA sequence encoding this CDR3. The V and J genes are TRBV19 and TRBJ2-1; possible D gene TRBD2, 6 bases. Germline V CDR1 and CDR2: LNHDA, SQIVND (reference sequence). Trimming left V 8 bases short and J 0 bases short, with 8 bases between. The CDR3 extends over 13 amino acids. CDR3 in DNA: TGTGCCAGTTCCGGGAGCTCCTACAATGAGCAGTTCTTC. It translates to CASSGSSYNEQFF.

This clone was seen at least ten times. The chain joins TRBV6-5 to TRBJ2-1, with D perhaps TRBD2 (6 bases). The germline V gene encodes CDR1 MNHEY and CDR2 SVGAGI. This CDR3 contains 15 residues. V gave up 3 bases and J gave up 4 bases, with 13 bases separating them. The CDR3 region is CASSYHGREYNEQFF. In nucleotides, the CDR3 is TGTGCCAGCAGTTATCACGGGAGAGAGTACAATGAGCAGTTCTTC.

The rearrangement links TRBV7-9 to TRBJ2-7; 7 bases are a match to TRBD1. Germline loops: CDR1 SEHNR, CDR2 FQNEAQ (reference sequence). V was pared by 5 bases and J by 5 bases, with 3 bases of the junction left unmatched. The CDR3 is 12 residues long. The CDR3 loop is CASSPQGNEQYF. CDR3 DNA sequence: TGTGCCAGCAGCCCACAGGGGAACGAGCAGTACTTC.

This clone was counted a few times. This rearrangement joins TRBV19 to TRBJ1-4; D gene unclear. Germline CDR1 is LNHDA and CDR2 is SQIVND (reference sequence). The CDR3 extends over 15 amino acids. V was trimmed by 4 bases and J by 8 bases, leaving 17 bases between them. The CDR3 DNA follows: TGTGCCAGTAGTACAGGAGAGGGTTTTTGGGAAAAACTGTTTTTT. This codes for CASSTGEGFWEKLFF.

This clone was found a few times. CDR3 DNA sequence: TGTGCCAGTAGTCGTGGGGGGGCGGCTGGCTACACCTTC. This codes for CASSRGGAAGYTF. The J gene is TRBJ1-2, the V gene TRBV19, with D possibly matching TRBD1 (6 bases). Trimming shortened V by 5 bases and J by 7 bases, and 14 bases separated the two germline ends. Germline V gene lookup returns CDR1 LNHDA and CDR2 SQIVND (reference sequence). The CDR3 consists of 13 residues.